Listed here are 15 T cell receptor beta chains from one sample, sequenced in a study of T cell repertoires in cytomegalovirus infection. TCRdb passed the reads through MiXCR, listing each CDR3 protein once. The top ten hold more than 20% of the sample, which has approximately 500,000 distinct CDR3 sequences, about 17% seen once. The sample taken for sequencing was CD8+ T cells from PBMCs. These receptors originate from a human donor in good health (CMV status not recorded). Some clones in this sample may be carry-over from other donors' samples.

This clonotype was observed a few times. The rearrangement joins TRBV4-1 to TRBJ1-5; 8 bases fit TRBD1. Trimming took 3 bases from V and 6 from J; bases not matched to a gene: 16. The germline V gene encodes CDR1 MGHRA and CDR2 YSYEKL. CDR3 size: 18 residues. This chain's CDR3 is CASSHATPDRGIGQPQHF. The CDR3 bases are TGCGCCAGCAGCCACGCCACTCCCGACAGGGGCATAGGTCAGCCCCAGCATTTT.

This clonotype was counted between two and nine times. The chain couples TRBV4-2 to TRBJ1-2; TRBD1 is a possible D gene (6 bases). The length of the CDR3 is 16 residues. Trimming shortened V by 4 bases and J by 6 bases, and 21 bases separated the two germline ends. Germline V gene sequence: CDR1 LGHNA, CDR2 YNFKEQ. The CDR3 sequence is CASSPQEGGQTDGYTF. CDR3 sequence (DNA): TGTGCCAGCAGCCCACAAGAAGGTGGACAGACTGATGGCTACACCTTC.

This clonotype occurred a few times. The CDR3 reads CASSPTSGRIKSYNEQFF. In nucleotides, the CDR3 is TGTGCCAGCAGCCCAACTAGCGGGAGAATAAAAAGCTACAATGAGCAGTTCTTC. The chain combines TRBV7-9 with TRBJ2-1, with 11 bases that match TRBD2. Germline values: CDR1 SEHNR, CDR2 FQNEAQ (reference sequence). CDR3 length: 18 residues. Germline trimming cut 5 bases from V and 3 bases from J; bases unmatched to any gene: 12. The full variable domain, completed using reference TRBV7-9 and TRBJ2-1, is DTGVSQNPRHKITKRGQNVTFRCDPISEHNRLYWYRQTLGQGPEFLTYFQNEAQLEKSRLLSDRFSAERPKGSFSTLEIQRTEQGDSAMYLCASSPTSGRIKSYNEQFFGPGTRLTVL.

This clonotype occurred a few times. The rearrangement links TRBV14 to TRBJ2-1; 12 bases map to TRBD2. Per the germline V gene, CDR1 is SGHDN and CDR2 is FVKESK. Trimming cost V 4 bases and J 5 bases; bases outside gene matches: 3. This CDR3 is built from 15 residues. The chain's CDR3 is CASSPTSGRHNEQFF. The CDR3 coding sequence is TGTGCCAGCAGCCCCACTAGCGGGAGGCACAATGAGCAGTTCTTC.

A few counts support this clonotype. The chain links TRBV5-5 to TRBJ2-5; D is perhaps TRBD1 (6 bases). The length of the CDR3 is 14 residues. Germline V lookup: CDR1 SGHKS, CDR2 YYEKEE (reference sequence). The germline V and J ends were trimmed by 4 bases and 2 bases, with 12 bases remaining between them. CDR3 loop: CASSLGQQQETQYF. The CDR3 DNA follows: TGTGCCAGCAGCCTAGGACAGCAGCAAGAGACCCAGTACTTC.

This clonotype was recorded only once. Just one base apart from a much larger clone, this may be a read error. This chain connects TRBV9 to TRBJ2-1, with D tentatively TRBD1 or TRBD2 (6 bases each). The CDR3 consists of 17 residues. CDR1 SGDLS and CDR2 YYNGEE come from the germline V gene. The DNA of the CDR3 is TGTGCCAGCAGCGTAGAGGGGGACTTGGCATCCTACAATAAGCAGTTCTTC. Its translation: CASSVEGDLASYNKQFF. Full variable domain (remainder filled in from reference TRBV9 and TRBJ2-1): DSGVTQTPKHLITATGQRVTLRCSPRSGDLSVYWYQQSLDQGLQFLIQYYNGEERAKGNILERFSAQQFPDLHSELNLSSLELGDSALYFCASSVEGDLASYNKQFFGPGTRLTVL.

The chain uses TRBV27 and TRBJ2-2; 7 bases are shared with TRBD2. The germline V gene encodes CDR1 MNHEY and CDR2 SMNVEV (reference sequence). J gave up 5 bases and V 5 bases, and 17 bases lay outside the gene matches. CDR3 length: 18 residues. The CDR3 bases are TGTGCCAGCAGTCTCGACAGTGGGGCGGGGGTTGTTACCGGGGAGCTGTTTTTT. Translation: CASSLDSGAGVVTGELFF.

This clonotype was picked up many times. The gene calls are TRBV12-3 or TRBV12-4 and TRBJ2-3, with 7 positions matching TRBD2. The length of the CDR3 is 14 residues. The V gene end was trimmed by 5 bases and the J gene end by 0 bases; junction bases not matched to a gene: 2. The CDR3 loop reads CASSPSGSTDTQYF. The CDR3 DNA is TGTGCCAGCAGTCCTAGCGGCAGCACAGATACGCAGTATTTT.

This clonotype was recorded many times. This chain uses TRBV7-9 with TRBJ2-5, with D perhaps matching TRBD2 (5 bases). From germline, CDR1 is SEHNR and CDR2 FQNEAQ (reference sequence). CDR3 length: 14 residues. V was clipped by 4 bases and J by 4 bases, with 13 bases between them. CDR3 DNA sequence: TGTGCCAGCAGCTCCCCGGAGGAGCGAGAGACCCAGTACTTC. Protein: CASSSPEERETQYF.

The chain uses TRBV27 and TRBJ2-3; 8 bases fit TRBD2. Germline V gene lookup returns CDR1 MNHEY and CDR2 SMNVEV (reference sequence). This CDR3 has 16 residues. The V gene end was trimmed by 4 bases and the J gene end by 0 bases; junction bases not matched to a gene: 6. CDR3 amino acids: CASSSKLAASTDTQYF. The CDR3 bases are TGTGCCAGCAGTTCGAAACTAGCGGCTAGCACAGATACGCAGTATTTT.

With respect to this clonotype: This may arise from a read error, as a much more abundant clone is one base away. The chain is built from TRBV12-3 or TRBV12-4 and TRBJ1-5, with no clear D. The CDR3 runs 13 residues. CDR3 bases: TGTGTCAGCAGCCGAACTGGCAATCAGCCCCAGCATTTT. It codes for CVSSRTGNQPQHF.

In regard to this clonotype: A much more abundant neighbour one base away suggests this may be a read error. The V and J genes are TRBV27 and TRBJ2-7; a possible D gene is TRBD2 (5 bases). The CDR3 length is 15 residues. V was pared by 2 bases and J by 5 bases, with 16 bases between. The germline gives CDR1 MNHEY, CDR2 SMNVEV (reference sequence). CDR3 sequence: CASSLSGYGINEQYF. The CDR3 bases are TGTGCCAGCAGTTTAAGCGGATATGGGATCAACGAGCAGTACTTC.

The chain couples TRBV5-6 to TRBJ2-2; D gene unclear. Germline CDR1 SGHDT, CDR2 YYEEEE. CDR3 size: 15 residues. V gave up 4 bases and J gave up 5 bases, with 15 bases separating them. The CDR3 is CASSAGLSLTGELFF. In DNA form, the CDR3 reads TGTGCCAGCAGCGCCGGGCTCAGCCTAACCGGGGAGCTGTTTTTT.

This clonotype was observed a handful of times. The chain employs TRBV10-3 and TRBJ1-2; D is ambiguous. Germline values: CDR1 ENHRY, CDR2 SYGVKD. The CDR3 is 11 amino acids. Trimming stripped 3 bases from V and 6 bases from J, with 5 bases between. DNA of the CDR3: TGTGCCATCAGTGATGGGGATGGCTACACCTTC. This encodes CAISDGDGYTF.

The table lists this clonotype with a few counts. J is TRBJ2-7 and V is TRBV4-3; 10 bases line up with TRBD2. CDR3 size: 17 residues. Germline values: CDR1 LGHNA, CDR2 YSLEER. V gave up 0 bases and J gave up 3 bases; unmatched junction bases: 8. The CDR3, as DNA: TGCGCCAGCAGCCAAGATCTAGGGTCTAGCGGGAGCTACGAGCAGTACTTC. Its translation is CASSQDLGSSGSYEQYF.